This record concerns one TCR beta chain sequence. The antigen remains undetermined. The ends were cut back, 3 bases at V and 3 bases at J, with 13 bases in the middle. Germline assignment: CDR1 SGHKS and CDR2 YYEKEE (reference sequence). CDR3 length: 14 residues. This record belongs to a study of tumour-infiltrating T cells in Burkitt lymphoma. The wider study: Patients covered every epidemiological subtype of Burkitt lymphoma. Repertoire clonality predicted overall and progression-free survival. The study, taken as a whole, reports: Public clonotypes, several, appeared across numerous Burkitt lymphoma patients.

Generated by immunoSEQ multiplex PCR, the TCRdb table keeps only in-frame clones and is missing some. Among 45,000 to 60,000 clones, roughly 30% were seen once, and the ten largest hold over 2.5%. This chain links TRBV5-5 with TRBJ2-7; D is perhaps TRBD2 (5 bases). The source of this sequence is a human donor with Burkitt lymphoma. The source material was tumor tissue. CDR3 nucleotides: TGTGCCAGCAGCTGGTACGACGGAGGCTACGAGCAGTACTTC. It yields the protein CASSWYDGGYEQYF.